Detailed here is one T cell receptor beta chain. Its antigen is still unknown. This specimen belongs to a study of Ad26.COV2.S vaccination and SARS-CoV-2 variants. Germline assignment: CDR1 LGHNA and CDR2 YNFKEQ. V was pared by 3 bases and J by 6 bases, with 9 bases between. The CDR3 covers 12 residues. The treatment here: some 19 received Ad26.COV2.S at low or high dose, single or two shots; roughly five received placebo; per-sample allocation not given. Vaccine and placebo recipients were sampled on day 63 after the first injection. Study-wide findings and caveats: Breadth of non-spike TCRs did not differ between vaccinees and placebo recipients.

The data were produced by immunoSEQ multiplex PCR, yet TCRdb's version contains in-frame clones alone and is incomplete. The data hold about 350,000 clones, with 75% to 90% observed a single time. The TCR comes from a person between 18 and 65 years old who received the Ad26.COV2.S COVID-19 vaccine or a placebo. The sequencing used peripheral blood, collected in a trial of Ad26.COV2.S vaccine versus placebo. The chain links TRBV4-2 to TRBJ2-7; perhaps TRBD2 as D (5 bases). CDR3 sequence (DNA): TGTGCCAGCAGCCAGCCCACTAGCGAGCAGTACTTC. It codes for CASSQPTSEQYF.